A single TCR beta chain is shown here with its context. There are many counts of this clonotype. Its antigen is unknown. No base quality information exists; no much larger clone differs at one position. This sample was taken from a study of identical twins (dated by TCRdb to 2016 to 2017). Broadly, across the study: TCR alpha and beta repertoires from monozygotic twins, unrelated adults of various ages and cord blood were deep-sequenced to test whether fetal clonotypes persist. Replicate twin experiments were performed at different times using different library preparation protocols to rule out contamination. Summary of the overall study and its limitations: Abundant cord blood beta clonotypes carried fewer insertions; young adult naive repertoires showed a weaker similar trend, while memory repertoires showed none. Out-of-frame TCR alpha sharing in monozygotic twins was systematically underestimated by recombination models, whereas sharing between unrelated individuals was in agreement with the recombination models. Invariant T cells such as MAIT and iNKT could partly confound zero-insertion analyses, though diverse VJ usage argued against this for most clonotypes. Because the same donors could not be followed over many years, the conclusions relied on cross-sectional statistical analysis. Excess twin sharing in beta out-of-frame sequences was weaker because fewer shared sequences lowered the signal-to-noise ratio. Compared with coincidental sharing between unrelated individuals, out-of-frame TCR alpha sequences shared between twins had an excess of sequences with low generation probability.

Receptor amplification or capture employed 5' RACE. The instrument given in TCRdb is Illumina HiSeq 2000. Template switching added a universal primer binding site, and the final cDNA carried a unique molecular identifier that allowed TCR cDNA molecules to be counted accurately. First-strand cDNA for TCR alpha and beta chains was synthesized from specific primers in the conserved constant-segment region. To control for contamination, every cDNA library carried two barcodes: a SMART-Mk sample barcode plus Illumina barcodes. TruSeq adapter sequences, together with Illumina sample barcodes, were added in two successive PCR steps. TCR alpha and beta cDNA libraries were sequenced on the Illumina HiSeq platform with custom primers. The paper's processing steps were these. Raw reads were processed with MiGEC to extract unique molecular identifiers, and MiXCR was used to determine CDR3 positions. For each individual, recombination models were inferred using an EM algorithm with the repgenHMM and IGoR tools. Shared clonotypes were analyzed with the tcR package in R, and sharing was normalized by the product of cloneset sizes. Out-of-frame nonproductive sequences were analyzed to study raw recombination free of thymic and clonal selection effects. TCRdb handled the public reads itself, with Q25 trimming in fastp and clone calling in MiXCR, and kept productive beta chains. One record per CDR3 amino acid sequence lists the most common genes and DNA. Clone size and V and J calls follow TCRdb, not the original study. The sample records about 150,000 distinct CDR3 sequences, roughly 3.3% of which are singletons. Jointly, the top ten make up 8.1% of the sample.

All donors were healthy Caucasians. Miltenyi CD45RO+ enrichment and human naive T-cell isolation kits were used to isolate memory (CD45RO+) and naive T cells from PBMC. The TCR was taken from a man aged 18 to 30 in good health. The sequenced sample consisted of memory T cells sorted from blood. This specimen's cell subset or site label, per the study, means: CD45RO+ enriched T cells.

The sequenced DNA: TGTGCCAGCAGCCAAGCGACTAGGGCTGATCGGGTCTATGAGCAGTTCTTC. Translation gives CASSQATRADRVYEQFF. The rearranged chain carries TRBV4-2 and TRBJ2-1; matching of 6 bases hints at TRBD2 as the D gene. V is pared back by 1 base and J by 8 bases, with 21 bases lying between the germline termini. The cysteine opens and the phenylalanine closes a CDR3 of 17 amino acids. Only the CDR3 part of the read is kept: 51 bases, read in frame from the first base. The germline V gene specifies LGHNA as CDR1 and YNFKEQ as CDR2.